This record covers a single T cell receptor beta chain. Its antigen remains unidentified. Negative isolation was applied to CD8+ and CD4+ T cells, and FACS enrichment was applied to TEMRA cells. Random hexamers served to reverse transcribe roughly 0.45 to 1 ug RNA. Amplification of TCR beta CDR3 used immunoSEQ multiplex PCR across 54 Vbeta and 13 Jbeta. Via MiXCR, TCRdb re-called the immunoSEQ multiplex PCR reads, giving one row per CDR3 protein. The sample lists roughly 89,000 distinct CDR3 sequences; around 96% were seen once. This sample stems from a study of CD8 T cells in Susac syndrome. The study's findings and limits: The study conceded that relatively few individuals underwent its TCR sequencing and HLA analysis. Susac-specific public clones found in total CD8+ repertoires numbered roughly 15, and those in CD8+ TEMRA repertoires numbered about five.

Deletions cut 10 bases from V and 4 bases from J, with 18 bases between. The germline CDR1 and CDR2 sequences are MNHEY and SVGAGI. The CDR3 sequence is 14 residues long. This sequence joins TRBV6-5 and TRBJ2-3, with TRBD2 as a possible D gene (5 bases). Sequenced sample: CD8+ T cells from PBMCs. This clonotype was sampled from a human donor with Susac syndrome. CDR3 region: CATLPTGMADTQYF. CDR3 DNA: TGTGCCACCCTTCCGACGGGGATGGCAGATACGCAGTATTTT.